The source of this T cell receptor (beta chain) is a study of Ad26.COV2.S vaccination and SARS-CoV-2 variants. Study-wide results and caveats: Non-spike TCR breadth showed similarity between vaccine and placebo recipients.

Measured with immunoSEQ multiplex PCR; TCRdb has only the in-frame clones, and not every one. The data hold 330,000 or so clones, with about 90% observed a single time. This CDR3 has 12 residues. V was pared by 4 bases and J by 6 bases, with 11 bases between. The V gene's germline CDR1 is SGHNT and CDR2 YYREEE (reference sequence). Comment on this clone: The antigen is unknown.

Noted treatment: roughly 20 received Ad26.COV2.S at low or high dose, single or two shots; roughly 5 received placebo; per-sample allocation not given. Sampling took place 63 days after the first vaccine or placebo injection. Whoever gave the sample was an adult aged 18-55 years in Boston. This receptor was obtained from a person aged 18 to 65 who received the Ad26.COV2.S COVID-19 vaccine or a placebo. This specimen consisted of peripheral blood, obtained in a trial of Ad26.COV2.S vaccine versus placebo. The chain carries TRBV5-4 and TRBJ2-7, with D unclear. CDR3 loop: CASSLSLGEQYF. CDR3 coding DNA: TGTGCCAGCAGCCTTTCCCTGGGCGAGCAGTACTTC. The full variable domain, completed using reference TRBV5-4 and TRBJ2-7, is ETGVTQSPTHLIKTRGQQVTLRCSSQSGHNTVSWYQQALGQGPQFIFQYYREEENGRGNFPPRFSGLQFPNYSSELNVNALELDDSALYLCASSLSLGEQYFGPGTRLTVT.